Listed here is a single T cell receptor beta chain. Its antigen has not been determined. Base qualities are missing; no much larger clone stands one base away. Receptors were amplified or captured by the immunoSEQ multiplex PCR assay. A mixture of 60 forward primers for TCR Vbeta segments and 13 reverse primers for TCR Jbeta segments was used in the multiplex PCR. Amplification of the CDR3 region of rearranged TCR beta genes was performed with a multiplex PCR assay on genomic DNA. Amplified TCR beta libraries were sequenced as 87-base-pair reads on the Illumina HiSeq System. On the authors' methods: Across the 670 or so repertoires, a later analysis counted 78 million or so unique TCR beta chains, some 11 million of which were shared by at least two donors. Raw reads were error-corrected and collapsed into unique sequences with a nearest-neighbor algorithm that merged closely related sequences to remove PCR and sequencing errors. Alignment of CDR3 sequences to IMGT reference sequences was used to assign V, D and J gene segments. For a sequence to be retained, a match of at least six nucleotides was required to both a V gene segment and a J gene segment. Rearrangements were classified as productive when the CDR3 lacked stop codons and remained in frame with V and J, and all other rearrangements were classified as non-productive. Following IMGT convention, CDR3 was defined as the stretch from the second conserved V-encoded cysteine up to the conserved J-encoded phenylalanine. Sequences without an unambiguous match to a single V gene segment were excluded from the earlier analysis of a few hundred of the donors. An earlier analysis of over 450 of the donors classified V segments as functional when productive rearrangements were above 56.7% and as segregating when the standard deviation between donors was above 5%. To diagnose cytomegalovirus status from the catalog of TCR beta chain sequences, a statistical classification framework was built. In a later analysis, V and J genes were assigned by comparing TCR nucleotide sequences against IMGT/GENE-DB human TR gene sequences. A later analysis assigned CDR3 sequences and most-parsimonious VDJ recombination scenarios with the TCRdist pipeline. In a later analysis, each TCR beta chain was defined by its CDR3 amino acid sequence together with its V-gene family, and reads lacking a unique V-gene family were excluded. To address suspected cross-contamination and a sequencing artifact, a later analysis removed under 600 highly shared, low-generation-probability nucleotide sequences. In a later analysis, a clonal expansion index for each public chain was calculated from normalized within-repertoire ranks of inferred template counts. In a later analysis, generation probabilities were computed with a VDJ recombination model fitted to out-of-frame rearrangements, and the resulting probabilities were checked against IGoR. A later analysis scored TCR-TCR, TCR-HLA and TCR-CMV co-occurrence with hypergeometric tests, applying a repertoire-size bias correction to TCR pairs. A later analysis estimated false discovery rates by permuting HLA or CMV assignments 20 times. A later analysis grouped co-occurring TCRs with DBSCAN, adding TCRdist sequence similarity when clustering within HLA-allele-positive subsets. Repertoires with fewer than 30,000 or more than 120,000 public chains, plus five repertoires with anomalous nucleotide sharing, were excluded from co-occurrence clustering. Drawn from immuneACCESS, this table holds only the in-frame rearrangements with V and J called that TCRdb kept. Clones are partly lost; checked studies trace under half to an unresolved V gene and leave the rest unexplained. D and trimming come from the DNA, and the V and J calls and clone size come from that table. The sample data list around 100,000 clones, and roughly 79% of these were observed just once. The ten largest clones represent about 3.9% of the sample.

In total, approximately 700 healthy bone marrow donors made up the cohort. At the time of sampling, all cohort members were nominally healthy, though unrecorded immune exposures were likely present. The donor tested CMV seropositive and was one of the 289 seropositive cohort members. Every donor gave a peripheral blood sample, and the peripheral blood mononuclear cells from that sample were used for TCR beta sequencing. The Qiagen DNeasy Blood Extraction Kit was used to extract genomic DNA from the blood cell samples. The CDR3 spans 16 residues, from the cysteine through the phenylalanine. Just the 48-base CDR3 DNA is kept, in frame starting at base 1. Looking up the germline V gene (reference sequence) yields CDR1 MNHEY and CDR2 SMNVEV. For this chain, trimming is 4 bases at the V end and 6 bases at the J end, and the number of junction bases without a gene match is 11. These data originate in a study of cytomegalovirus exposure and HLA in healthy donors (dated by TCRdb to about 2017). Background on the whole study: An earlier analysis of about 560 of the donors reported under 300 Gb of sequence data and 95 million to 120 million unique TCR beta sequences obtained from some 200 million T cells. Roughly 300 gigabases of sequencing data and around 90 million unique TCR sequences made up an early release that covered roughly 670 HLA-typed donors. The genetic ancestry cluster associated with self-reported Caucasian donors included roughly 84% of the roughly 380 genotyped donors. The study aimed to test whether signatures of past pathogen exposure could be identified by cataloging public T cell receptors. The study used immunosequencing to profile the T cell repertoires of hundreds of subjects and linked those repertoires to cytomegalovirus serostatus. Besides the first cohort of 500 to 700 subjects, a separate validation cohort made up of 120 different subjects was used. To predict cytomegalovirus infection status, the study combined high-throughput TCR immunosequencing, statistical association of individual TCRs with disease status, and machine learning. A later analysis re-analyzed previously published TCR beta repertoires from roughly 690 donors and added high-resolution HLA genotyping to study TCR occurrence patterns. Rather than drawing on any new phenotypic data, the later analysis identified candidate immune exposures from TCR beta sequences and the way those sequences occurred across donors. In an earlier analysis of around 540 of the donors, high-throughput TCR beta sequencing was used to judge whether each TCR beta V gene segment behaved as functional or pseudogenic. Alongside the repertoire data, information on donor age, sex, ethnicity and CMV serostatus was compiled. A later genetic analysis used genome-wide SNP genotypes for about 65% of the 666 donors, treating that subset as a discovery cohort. Every repertoire in the discovery cohort had been generated on one and the same sequencing platform. HLA typing covered class I and class II loci at four-digit resolution. The number of donors typed differed by locus, with 629-630 for A, B, C, DRB1 and DQB1, around 500 for DQA1, about 610 for DPA1, and 400 to 490 for DPB1. About five DR-DQ haplotypes were treated as single units for association and clustering because of strong linkage in the cohort. Among under 450 genotyped donors of the cohort, an average of around 240,000 unique TCR beta nucleotide sequences were sequenced per donor, roughly 20% of them non-productive. Points the paper makes about the study in general: In a later genetic analysis, a missense DCLRE1C variant was associated with V-gene and J-gene trimming of TCR beta chains, and the association was replicated in an independent cohort. A further reported finding was that TCR beta sequences accurately predicted the HLA-A and HLA-B alleles for most subjects in the first cohort. Presence/absence analyses assumed roughly uniform sequencing depth across donors, an assumption that may not hold. Linkage disequilibrium might explain the correlated functional status among segregating V segments, but an unknown experimental factor could not be excluded. The earlier analysis of some 540 of the donors excluded fewer than 20 rarely observed V segments, including chromosome 9 orphons, because counts were too low. A total of about 150 TCR beta chains were listed by the study as associated with cytomegalovirus. Several of the top co-occurrence clusters appeared to be linked to parvovirus B19, influenza, CMV and Epstein-Barr virus, according to a later analysis. In a later analysis, HLA-associated TCR beta chains were found to be more clonally expanded and to have lower generation probabilities than equally common non-associated chains. A later genetic analysis reported fewer N-insertions in productive TCRs among donors in an Asian-associated ancestry cluster than the approximately 670-donor mean. Cytomegalovirus status was reported to be diagnosed by the classifier with high specificity and sensitivity in both the original and validation cohorts. Immune exposure information for the cohort was limited to CMV serostatus. Because HLA typing was unavailable for some donors at each locus, only the typed subset was used in association tests. A later analysis associated about 16,000 TCR beta sequences with specific HLA alleles at a false discovery rate of 0.05. Broadly in line with IMGT annotations, most TCR beta V segments showed up in productive rearrangements about 90% or about 30% of the time in an earlier analysis of several hundred of the donors. A later analysis found that most CMV-associated TCR beta chains appeared HLA-restricted, with HLA associations seemingly driven largely by CMV exposure. The 87-base-pair reads could not distinguish some IMGT-functional V segments, including TRBV6-2 and TRBV6-3, so those segments were excluded. When HLA alleles, especially DR and DQ, strongly co-occurred, attributing TCR associations to individual alleles was difficult. Three of the identified cytomegalovirus-associated TCR beta chains were confirmed in vitro to be specific for cytomegalovirus antigens. Most TCR sequences were observed very rarely across donors, whereas some public TCRs were present in many individuals. This cohort had only TCR beta chains sequenced, and the lack of alpha or paired-chain data limited which features could be detected. A group of highly shared sequence variants was considered likely to be a technical artifact of the sequencing pipeline. The authors suggested that the approach could potentially be extended to other disease states and immunological phenotypes. In a later analysis, the rate of TCR association differed among HLA loci, with DRB1 alleles having the most associated TCRs and HLA-C alleles having the fewest.

Sequencing used PBMCs. The receptor's source is a woman aged 70-85 years in good health and CMV-seropositive. The chain links TRBV27 with TRBJ1-3; 8 bases in the middle match TRBD1. In nucleotides, the sequence is TGTGCCAGCAGTTCCAGACCTGGACAGGGCACAAACACCATATATTTT. Its translation reads: CASSSRPGQGTNTIYF.